These 21 T cell receptor beta chains were sequenced from one sample in a study of cytomegalovirus exposure and HLA in healthy donors. Some clones are missing from TCRdb's copy, which holds only in-frame ones; the method was immunoSEQ multiplex PCR. The data show fewer than 100,000 clones, nearly 95% seen once. Material: PBMCs. All receptors derive from a woman between 18 and 29 years old in good health and CMV-seronegative.

The gene calls are TRBV19 and TRBJ1-2, with TRBD1 matching over 7 bases. There are 14 residues in the CDR3. The J segment lost 4 bases and the V segment lost 6 bases, leaving 8 bases of the junction unmatched. Germline V lookup: CDR1 LNHDA, CDR2 SQIVND (reference sequence). The CDR3 coding sequence is TGTGCCAGTAGAGGGACAGAGGAGTCCTATGGCTACACCTTC. Translating it yields CASRGTEESYGYTF.

V gene TRBV5-6 combines with J gene TRBJ2-3, with TRBD2 identical over 9 bases. CDR3 length: 17 amino acids. CDR1 and CDR2 from the germline V gene are SGHDT and YYEEEE. The V segment lost 1 base and the J segment 2 bases; nucleotides outside the gene matches: 8. The CDR3 DNA reads TGTGCCAGCAGCTTGTGGGCTAGCGGGGAATACACAGATACGCAGTATTTT. Translated: CASSLWASGEYTDTQYF.

The CDR3 bases are TGTGCCAGCAGTGTTGACAGGCCTACTGGAAACACCATATATTTT. Translation gives CASSVDRPTGNTIYF. The chain employs TRBV2 and TRBJ1-3, with D maybe TRBD1 (6 bases). The V end was cut by 4 bases, the J end by 2 bases, with 12 bases between. CDR3 length: 15 amino acids. Germline V CDR1 and CDR2: SNHLY, FYNNEI.

The J gene is TRBJ2-7, the V gene TRBV5-4; 10 nucleotides agree with TRBD2. This CDR3 region has 15 residues. The germline V gene encodes CDR1 SGHNT and CDR2 YYREEE (reference sequence). J gave up 2 bases and V 4 bases, and 6 bases lay outside the gene matches. The CDR3 DNA reads as TGTGCCAGCAGCCCCGGACTAGCGGAAACCTACGAGCAGTACTTC. It yields the protein CASSPGLAETYEQYF. Combining the CDR3 with reference TRBV5-4 and TRBJ2-7 gives the whole variable domain ETGVTQSPTHLIKTRGQQVTLRCSSQSGHNTVSWYQQALGQGPQFIFQYYREEENGRGNFPPRFSGLQFPNYSSELNVNALELDDSALYLCASSPGLAETYEQYFGPGTRLTVT.

This clone has just one count. The chain combines TRBV6-1 with TRBJ2-7; no firm D call. The CDR3 length is 13 residues. CDR1 is MNHNS and CDR2 is SASEGT in the germline V gene. V was clipped by 6 bases and J by 1 base, with 10 bases between them. Here the CDR3 DNA reads TGTGCCAGCAGGCGGCAGTCTTCCTACGAGCAGTACTTC. It translates to CASRRQSSYEQYF.

J is TRBJ2-2 and V is TRBV27; D possibly corresponds to TRBD2 (7 bases). The CDR3 contains 15 residues. Germline values: CDR1 MNHEY, CDR2 SMNVEV (reference sequence). Trimming shortened V by 2 bases and J by 6 bases, and 13 bases separated the two germline ends. The CDR3 sequence: CASSLMGGPPGELFF. The CDR3 coding sequence is TGTGCCAGCAGTTTAATGGGGGGGCCGCCCGGGGAGCTGTTTTTT.

For the CDR3, the DNA is TGTGCCAGCAGTTTAATGGGTTTAGCGGGTGAGCAGTTCTTC. The encoded protein is CASSLMGLAGEQFF. J is TRBJ2-1 and V is TRBV27; 7 bases agree with TRBD2. This CDR3 comprises 14 residues. V lost 2 bases and J lost 9; bases outside the gene matches: 7. In germline, CDR1 is MNHEY, CDR2 SMNVEV (reference sequence).

The chain is built from TRBV5-6 and TRBJ1-6; 8 nucleotides line up with TRBD1. This CDR3 contains 16 residues. V dropped 4 bases and J dropped 7; count of bases not matched to a gene: 10. Germline lookup yields CDR1 SGHDT and CDR2 YYEEEE. CDR3 nucleotide sequence: TGTGCCAGCAGCAGAGACTGGACAGGGAACAATTCACCCCTCCACTTT. Translating gives CASSRDWTGNNSPLHF.

This clone has just a few counts. This chain links TRBV6-1 with TRBJ2-7; D not certain. From germline, CDR1 is MNHNS and CDR2 SASEGT. This CDR3 has 16 amino acids. V was shortened by 3 bases and J by 0 bases, with 15 bases between the two germline ends. As DNA, the CDR3 is TGTGCCAGCAGTGATGATGTCTTAGAAACCTCCTACGAGCAGTACTTC. Translated: CASSDDVLETSYEQYF.

The CDR3 nucleotides read TGTGCCTGGAGTAAGACAGGGGATTGGTACAATGAGCAGTTCTTC. It codes for CAWSKTGDWYNEQFF. This chain links TRBV30 with TRBJ2-1; 8 bases are shared with TRBD1. This CDR3 has 15 amino acids. Looked up from germline, CDR1 is GTSNPN and CDR2 is SVGIG (reference sequence). The J segment lost 4 bases and the V segment lost 2 bases, leaving 7 bases of the junction unmatched.

The chain joins TRBV9 to TRBJ2-7; tentatively, D is TRBD2 (6 bases). CDR1 and CDR2 from the germline V gene are SGDLS and YYNGEE. V was pared by 3 bases and J by 5 bases, with 12 bases between. The CDR3 is 13 residues long. The CDR3 protein is CASSAGSGDEQYF. The CDR3, as DNA: TGTGCCAGCAGCGCCGGGAGTGGCGACGAGCAGTACTTC.

The chain is built from TRBV7-6 and TRBJ1-2; TRBD1 matches 7 bases. Trimming cost V 5 bases and J 4 bases; bases outside gene matches: 13. The germline V gene has CDR1 SGHVS and CDR2 FNYEAQ. CDR3 length equals 16 residues. CDR3 DNA sequence: TGTGCCAGCAGCGCAGAAAGACAGGGCGGTGGCTATGGCTACACCTTC. Encoded protein: CASSAERQGGGYGYTF.

This sequence joins TRBV2 and TRBJ1-5, with D uncertain. Germline V CDR1 and CDR2: SNHLY, FYNNEI. V was pared by 5 bases and J by 0 bases, with 14 bases between. CDR3 length: 16 amino acids. This CDR3 reads CASSPSFLSSNQPQHF. CDR3 sequence (DNA): TGTGCCAGCAGTCCTTCTTTCTTGAGTAGCAATCAGCCCCAGCATTTT.

The chain joins TRBV18 to TRBJ2-1, with TRBD2 matching 10 bases. This CDR3 region has 17 residues. J was trimmed by 5 bases and V by 0 bases; bases with no gene match: 7. Germline V CDR1 and CDR2: KGHSH, LQKENI. This chain's CDR3 is CASSPPSGRVGNNEQFF. For the CDR3, the DNA is TGTGCCAGCTCACCACCGAGCGGGAGGGTAGGGAACAATGAGCAGTTCTTC.

Only one count was recorded for this clone. V usage is TRBV29-1 and J usage is TRBJ1-4; 7 nucleotides align to TRBD1. The germline CDR1 and CDR2 sequences are SQVTM and ANQGSEA. This CDR3 has 14 amino acids. After removal of 7 bases from V and 5 bases from J, the junction contained 10 bases not matched to a gene. CDR3 region: CSAAGTDNNEKLFF. DNA of the CDR3: TGCAGCGCAGCCGGGACAGATAACAATGAAAAACTGTTTTTT.

V and J are TRBV2 and TRBJ2-5; D call uncertain. The CDR3 is 11 amino acids. CDR1 and CDR2 from the germline V gene are SNHLY and FYNNEI. V was trimmed by 6 bases and J by 4 bases, leaving 6 bases between them. In nucleotides, the CDR3 is TGTGCCAGCAGGGCAGGAGAGACCCAGTACTTC. Translated, it gives CASRAGETQYF.

The rearrangement uses TRBV4-1 and TRBJ2-5; 9 bases fit TRBD2. V lost 0 bases and J lost 5; bases outside the gene matches: 4. The CDR3 is made up of 15 amino acids. The V gene's germline CDR1 is MGHRA and CDR2 YSYEKL. The CDR3 DNA reads as TGCGCCAGCAGCCAAGACCCCAGCGGGAGGGAGACCCAGTACTTC. Its protein product is CASSQDPSGRETQYF.

The chain employs TRBV7-6 and TRBJ1-5; maybe TRBD1 (5 bases). This CDR3 comprises 13 residues. V was trimmed by 2 bases and J by 4 bases, leaving 6 bases between them. Germline V gene sequence: CDR1 SGHVS, CDR2 FNYEAQ. CDR3 nucleotide sequence: TGTGCCAGCAGCTTATCAGGGAATCAGCCCCAGCATTTT. Translating it yields CASSLSGNQPQHF.

The chain joins TRBV11-2 to TRBJ1-1; no definite D call. Trimming took off 1 base at V and 4 bases at J, with 7 bases between the two ends. The CDR3 sequence is 13 residues long. CDR1 and CDR2 (germline): SGHAT, FQNNGV. For the CDR3, the DNA is TGTGCCAGCAGCTTAGGTCGGGGCACTGAAGCTTTCTTT. It yields the protein CASSLGRGTEAFF.

The chain has TRBV4-2 and TRBJ2-1; weak D call: TRBD2 (6 bases). V was pared by 0 bases and J by 10 bases, with 7 bases between. The CDR3 totals 12 residues. Per the germline V gene, CDR1 is LGHNA and CDR2 is YNFKEQ. The DNA of the CDR3 is TGTGCCAGCAGCCAAGAGGGACTGGAGCAGTTCTTC. Translation: CASSQEGLEQFF.

The rearrangement uses TRBV7-2 and TRBJ2-1, with 7 bases identical to TRBD1. V lost 1 base to trimming and J lost 7 bases; unmatched junction nucleotides: 4. CDR3 length: 14 residues. Germline V lookup: CDR1 SGHTA, CDR2 FQGNSA. The CDR3 is CASSLGGRGNEQFF. CDR3 bases: TGTGCCAGCAGCTTAGGAGGCAGGGGGAATGAGCAGTTCTTC.